This T cell receptor (beta chain) appears in the sequencing data of a study of cytomegalovirus exposure and HLA in healthy donors (dated by TCRdb to about 2017). Background for the entire study: According to an earlier analysis of several hundred of the donors, about 190 million T cells yielded over 100 million unique TCR beta sequences and 276 Gb of sequence data. An early release covering roughly 640 HLA-typed donors comprised approximately 300 gigabases of sequencing data and around 86 million unique TCR sequences. The genetic ancestry cluster associated with self-reported Caucasian donors included 80% to 90% of the roughly 410 genotyped donors. The study aimed to test whether signatures of past pathogen exposure could be identified by cataloging public T cell receptors. The study profiled the T cell repertoires of under 700 subjects by immunosequencing and related them to cytomegalovirus serostatus. A separate validation cohort of roughly 130 different subjects was used in addition to the 666-subject first cohort. To predict cytomegalovirus infection status, the study brought together high-throughput TCR immunosequencing, statistical association of individual TCRs with disease status, and machine learning. To study patterns of TCR occurrence, a later analysis re-analyzed previously published TCR beta repertoires from 700 or so donors and added high-resolution HLA genotyping. In the later analysis, no new phenotypic data were used to find candidate immune exposures; instead, reliance was placed on TCR beta sequences and their occurrence across donors. An earlier analysis of around 580 of the donors used high-throughput TCR beta sequencing to judge whether each TCR beta V gene segment behaved as functional or pseudogenic. Donor age, sex, ethnicity and CMV serostatus were collected together with the repertoire data. A later genetic analysis took genome-wide SNP genotypes for about three fifths of the roughly 670 donors and used that subset as a discovery cohort. All discovery cohort repertoires had been generated using a single sequencing platform. HLA typing included class I and class II loci at four-digit resolution. The number of donors typed differed by locus, with roughly 629-640 for A, B, C, DRB1 and DQB1, roughly 520 for DQA1, some 570 for DPA1, and roughly 450 for DPB1. Four or five DR-DQ haplotypes were handled as single units for association and clustering because linkage in the cohort was strong. On average, around 240,000 unique TCR beta nucleotide sequences were sequenced per donor among some 420 genotyped donors of the cohort, with roughly 20% of those sequences being non-productive. What the research found in general, with its limitations: The classifier was reported to diagnose cytomegalovirus status with high specificity and sensitivity in both the original cohort and the validation cohort. A later genetic analysis reported fewer N-insertions in productive TCRs among donors in an Asian-associated ancestry cluster than the roughly 700-donor mean. An earlier analysis of around 600 of the donors showed that most TCR beta V segments appeared in productive rearrangements either about 87% or about 30% of the time, which broadly matched IMGT annotations. Sequencing depth was assumed to be roughly uniform across donors in the presence/absence analyses, though that assumption may not hold. The study listed 164 TCR beta chains as associated with cytomegalovirus. A cluster of highly shared sequence variants was judged likely to represent a technical artifact of the sequencing pipeline. When HLA alleles, especially DR and DQ, strongly co-occurred, attributing TCR associations to individual alleles was difficult. Roughly 17 rarely observed V segments, including chromosome 9 orphons, were excluded from the earlier analysis of approximately 500 of the donors because counts were too low. Compared with equally common non-associated chains, HLA-associated TCR beta chains in a later analysis were more clonally expanded and had lower generation probabilities. It was suggested by the authors that the approach could potentially be generalized to other disease states and immunological phenotypes. The cohort was sequenced for TCR beta chains only, and without alpha or paired-chain data the features that could be detected were limited. Most TCR sequences were observed very rarely across donors, whereas some public TCRs were present in many individuals. Several of the top co-occurrence clusters appeared to be linked to parvovirus B19, influenza, CMV and Epstein-Barr virus, according to a later analysis. Correlated functional status among segregating V segments might reflect linkage disequilibrium, but an unknown experimental factor could not be ruled out. According to a later analysis, most CMV-associated TCR beta chains appeared to be HLA-restricted, and the HLA associations seemed to be driven largely by CMV exposure. HLA typing was unavailable for some donors at each locus, so association tests used only the typed subset. In a later analysis, the rate of TCR association differed among HLA loci, with DRB1 alleles having the most associated TCRs and HLA-C alleles having the fewest. CMV serostatus was the only immune exposure information available for the cohort. At a false discovery rate of 0.05, a later analysis linked about 17,000 TCR beta sequences to specific HLA alleles. A further reported finding was that TCR beta sequences accurately predicted the HLA-A and HLA-B alleles for most subjects in the first cohort. In vitro tests confirmed that a few of the cytomegalovirus-associated TCR beta chains recognize cytomegalovirus antigens. V-gene and J-gene trimming of TCR beta chains was associated with a missense DCLRE1C variant in a later genetic analysis, and the association was replicated in an independent cohort.

The cohort consisted of approximately 690 healthy bone marrow donors. Cohort members were all nominally healthy when sampled, although unrecorded immune exposures were likely present. The donor was CMV seronegative and belonged to the group of 380 or so seronegative cohort members. A peripheral blood sample was provided by each donor, and peripheral blood mononuclear cells were used for TCR beta sequencing. Genomic DNA was extracted from the blood cell samples with the Qiagen DNeasy Blood Extraction Kit. Receptor libraries were prepared by the immunoSEQ multiplex PCR assay. A mixture of 60 forward primers for TCR Vbeta segments and 13 reverse primers for TCR Jbeta segments was used in the multiplex PCR. The CDR3 region of rearranged TCR beta genes was amplified from genomic DNA with a multiplex PCR assay. The amplified TCR beta libraries were sequenced on the Illumina HiSeq System as 87-base-pair reads. As for the original processing: A later analysis tallied roughly 76 million unique TCR beta chains across the 700 or so repertoires, and about 12 million of those chains were shared by two or more donors. Raw reads were error-corrected and collapsed into unique sequences with a nearest-neighbor algorithm that merged closely related sequences to remove PCR and sequencing errors. To assign V, D and J gene segments, CDR3 sequences were aligned to IMGT reference sequences. For a sequence to be retained, at least a six-nucleotide match to both a V gene segment and a J gene segment was required. Rearrangements were classified as productive when the CDR3 lacked stop codons and remained in frame with V and J, and all other rearrangements were classified as non-productive. Following IMGT convention, CDR3 was defined as the stretch from the second conserved V-encoded cysteine up to the conserved J-encoded phenylalanine. The earlier analysis of 500 to 650 of the donors excluded any sequence lacking an unambiguous match to a single V gene segment. In an earlier analysis of roughly 600 of the donors, a V segment was called functional when productive rearrangements were above 56.7%, and segregating when the standard deviation between donors exceeded 5%. To diagnose cytomegalovirus status from the catalog of TCR beta chain sequences, a statistical classification framework was built. A later analysis assigned V and J genes by comparing TCR nucleotide sequences with IMGT/GENE-DB human TR gene sequences. In a later analysis, CDR3 sequences and most-parsimonious VDJ recombination scenarios were assigned using the TCRdist pipeline. A later analysis defined each TCR beta chain by its CDR3 amino acid sequence plus V-gene family, and excluded reads lacking a unique V-gene family. To address suspected cross-contamination and a sequencing artifact, a later analysis removed around 600 highly shared, low-generation-probability nucleotide sequences. In a later analysis, a clonal expansion index was calculated for each public chain from normalized within-repertoire ranks of inferred template counts. Generation probabilities in a later analysis came from a VDJ recombination model fitted to out-of-frame rearrangements, and those results were checked against IGoR. Hypergeometric tests were used in a later analysis to score TCR-TCR, TCR-HLA and TCR-CMV co-occurrence, with a repertoire-size bias correction applied to the TCR pairs. False discovery rates were estimated in a later analysis by permuting HLA or CMV assignments 20 times. A later analysis grouped co-occurring TCRs with DBSCAN, adding TCRdist sequence similarity when clustering within HLA-allele-positive subsets. Repertoires with fewer than 30,000 or more than 120,000 public chains, plus five repertoires with anomalous nucleotide sharing, were excluded from co-occurrence clustering. The source is immuneACCESS, and TCRdb retained only in-frame sequences with V and J called. Part of the clones is not carried over; for the studies checked, unresolved V genes explain less than half of this, and the remainder is unexplained. The V and J calls and clone size were taken over from that table, and D and trimming were inferred from the DNA. Present in this sample are around 170,000 clones, approximately 81% of which were seen just once. The leading ten clones occupy about 3.8% of the sample.

In the case of this clone: Its specific antigen is unknown. Base qualities are not provided; no much larger clone lies one nucleotide away.

The sequencing input was PBMCs. This TCR was recovered from a man aged 45-65 years in good health and CMV-seronegative.

The CDR3 reads as follows: CSVEDRATEQYF. The DNA sequence is as follows: TGCAGCGTTGAAGATCGCGCCACCGAGCAGTACTTC. The receptor chain draws on TRBV29-1 and TRBJ2-7; the D gene remains uncertain. Taken from cysteine to phenylalanine, the CDR3 has 12 residues. The sequence is cut down to CDR3 DNA, 36 bases in frame from base 1. V is clipped by 0 bases and J by 6 bases, and the sequence between their germline boundaries is 9 bases long. From the germline V gene, CDR1 is SQVTM and CDR2 is ANQGSEA.